This TCR beta chain comes out of a study of blood T cell repertoires in COVID-19. Overall study context: The United States, Italy and Spain provided the acute and convalescent COVID-19 samples. T cells, B-cell-depleted T cells, or PBMCs supplied cDNA or gDNA.

In the original workflow: Estimation of nucleated cell counts was performed using reference gene primer amplification. Some clones are missing from TCRdb's copy, which holds only in-frame ones; the method was immunoSEQ multiplex PCR. V, J and clone size are taken as reported in that table, and D and trimming were inferred from the DNA itself. The sample holds approximately 250,000 clones, about 83% seen once. The germline V and J ends were trimmed by 3 bases and 8 bases, with 7 bases remaining between them. This CDR3 has 11 residues. This clone has a single count. The chain is built from TRBV12-3 or TRBV12-4 and TRBJ1-1; the D is unclear. The sequenced material came from peripheral blood. The sequence was obtained from a human donor in a cohort sampled during active COVID-19. CDR3 in DNA: TGTGCCAGCAGTTTTAACTACGAAGCTTTCTTT. Translating gives CASSFNYEAFF.